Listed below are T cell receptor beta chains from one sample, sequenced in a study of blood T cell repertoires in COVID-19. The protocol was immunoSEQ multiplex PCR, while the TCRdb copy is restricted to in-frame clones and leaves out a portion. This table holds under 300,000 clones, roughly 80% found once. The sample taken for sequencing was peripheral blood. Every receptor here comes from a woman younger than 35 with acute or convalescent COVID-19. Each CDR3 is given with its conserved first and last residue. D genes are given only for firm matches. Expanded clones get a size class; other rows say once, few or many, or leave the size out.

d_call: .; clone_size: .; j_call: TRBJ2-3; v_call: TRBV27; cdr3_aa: CASSFIAESTDTQYF; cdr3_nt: TGTGCCAGCAGTTTTATAGCGGAAAGCACAGATACGCAGTATTTT
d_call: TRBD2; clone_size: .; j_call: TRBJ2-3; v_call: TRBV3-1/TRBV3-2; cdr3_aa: CASSQDTSGKGGTDTQYF; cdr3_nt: TGTGCCAGCAGCCAAGATACTAGCGGGAAGGGAGGCACAGATACGCAGTATTTT
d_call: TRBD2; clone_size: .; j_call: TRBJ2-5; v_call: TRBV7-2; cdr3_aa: CASSLVGTSGFQETQYF; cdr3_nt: TGTGCCAGCAGCTTAGTGGGGACTAGCGGGTTCCAAGAGACCCAGTACTTC
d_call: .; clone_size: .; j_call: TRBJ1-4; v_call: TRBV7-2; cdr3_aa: CASSLTRGEKLFF; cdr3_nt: TGTGCCAGCAGCTTAACCAGGGGCGAAAAACTGTTTTTT
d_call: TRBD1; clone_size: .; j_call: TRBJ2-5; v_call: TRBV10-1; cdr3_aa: CASSMGTGGLPKETQYF; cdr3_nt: TGCGCCAGCAGTATGGGGACAGGGGGCTTACCTAAAGAGACCCAGTACTTC
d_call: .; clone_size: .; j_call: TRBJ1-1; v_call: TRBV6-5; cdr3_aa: CASRSDRWNTEAFF; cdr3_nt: TGTGCCAGCAGGAGTGACAGGTGGAACACTGAAGCTTTCTTT
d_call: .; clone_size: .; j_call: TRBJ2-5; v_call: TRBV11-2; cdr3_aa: CASSPRVYQETQYF; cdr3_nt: TGTGCCAGCAGCCCCCGGGTTTACCAAGAGACCCAGTACTTC
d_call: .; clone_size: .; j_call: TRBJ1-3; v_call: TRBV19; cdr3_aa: CASTQGRSGNTIYF; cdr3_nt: TGTGCCAGTACGCAGGGGAGATCTGGAAACACCATATATTTT
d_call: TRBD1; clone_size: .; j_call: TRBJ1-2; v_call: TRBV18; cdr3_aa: CASSPPHRGPHYGYTF; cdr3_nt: TGTGCCAGCTCACCACCCCACAGGGGGCCCCACTATGGCTACACCTTC
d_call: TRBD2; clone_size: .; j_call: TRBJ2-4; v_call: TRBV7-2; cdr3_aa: CASSLYGEGTGNIQYF; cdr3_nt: TGTGCCAGCAGCTTATATGGGGAGGGCACCGGAAACATTCAGTACTTC
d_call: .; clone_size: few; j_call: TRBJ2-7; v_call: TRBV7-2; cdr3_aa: CASSLSTSGYEQYF; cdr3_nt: TGTGCCAGCAGCTTATCCACCAGCGGCTACGAGCAGTACTTC
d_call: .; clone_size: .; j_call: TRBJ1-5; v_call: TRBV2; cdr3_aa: CASSLSQVGNQPQHF; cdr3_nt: TGTGCCAGCAGTTTGTCACAGGTCGGGAATCAGCCCCAGCATTTT
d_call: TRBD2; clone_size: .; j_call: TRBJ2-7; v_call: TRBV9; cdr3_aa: CASSPGLAESYEQYF; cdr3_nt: TGTGCCAGCAGCCCAGGACTAGCGGAGTCCTACGAGCAGTACTTC
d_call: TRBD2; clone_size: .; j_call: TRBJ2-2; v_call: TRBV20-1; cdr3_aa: CSASRAGTSPGELFF; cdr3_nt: TGCAGTGCTAGTCGCGCCGGGACTAGCCCCGGGGAGCTGTTTTTT
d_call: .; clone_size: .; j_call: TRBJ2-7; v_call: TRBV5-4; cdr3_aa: CASSFTGSYEQYF; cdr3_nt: TGTGCCAGCAGCTTCACGGGAAGCTACGAGCAGTACTTC
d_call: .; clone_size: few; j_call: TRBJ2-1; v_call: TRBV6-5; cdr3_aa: CASSYGSGAHHGQFF; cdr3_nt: TGTGCCAGCAGTTATGGGTCAGGGGCCCACCACGGGCAGTTCTTC
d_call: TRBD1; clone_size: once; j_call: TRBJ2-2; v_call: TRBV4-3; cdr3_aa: CASSPDRGNTGELFF; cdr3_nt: TGCGCCAGCAGCCCTGACAGGGGGAACACCGGGGAGCTGTTTTTT
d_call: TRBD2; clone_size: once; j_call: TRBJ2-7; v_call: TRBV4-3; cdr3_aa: CASSQGRSGGSYEQYF; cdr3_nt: TGCGCCAGCAGCCAAGGGAGGAGCGGGGGCTCCTACGAGCAGTACTTC
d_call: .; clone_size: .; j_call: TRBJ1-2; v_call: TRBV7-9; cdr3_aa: CASSRGTYGYTF; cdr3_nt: TGTGCCAGCAGCAGAGGAACCTATGGCTACACCTTC
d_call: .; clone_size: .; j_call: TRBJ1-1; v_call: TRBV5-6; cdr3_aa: CASSLPQRNTEAFF; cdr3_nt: TGTGCCAGCAGCTTACCACAGAGGAACACTGAAGCTTTCTTT
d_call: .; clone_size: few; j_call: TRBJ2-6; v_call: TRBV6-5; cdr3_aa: CASRSGSGANVLTF; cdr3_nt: TGTGCCAGCAGATCAGGAAGTGGGGCCAACGTCCTGACTTTC
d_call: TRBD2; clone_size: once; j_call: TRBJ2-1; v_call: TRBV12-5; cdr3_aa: CASGALAGGRNEQFF; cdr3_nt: TGTGCTAGTGGGGCCTTAGCGGGAGGACGCAATGAGCAGTTCTTC
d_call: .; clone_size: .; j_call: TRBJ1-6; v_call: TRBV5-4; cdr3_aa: CASSLEPGVISPLHF; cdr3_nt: TGTGCCAGCAGCTTGGAACCGGGGGTAATTTCACCCCTCCACTTT
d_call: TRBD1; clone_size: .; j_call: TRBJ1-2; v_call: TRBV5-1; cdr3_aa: CASSLGGQDWGYTF; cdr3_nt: TGCGCCAGCAGCTTGGGGGGACAGGATTGGGGCTACACCTTC
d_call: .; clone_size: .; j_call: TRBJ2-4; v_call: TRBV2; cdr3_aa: CASSDSLDSKNIQYF; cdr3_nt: TGTGCCAGCAGTGATTCATTAGACAGTAAAAACATTCAGTACTTC
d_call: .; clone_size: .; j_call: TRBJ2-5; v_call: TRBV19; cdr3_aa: CASSIPGGVKETQYF; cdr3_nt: TGTGCCAGTAGTATACCGGGGGGCGTGAAGGAGACCCAGTACTTC
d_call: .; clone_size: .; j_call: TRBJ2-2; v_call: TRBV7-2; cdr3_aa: CASSLSTGNTGELFF; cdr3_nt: TGTGCCAGCAGCTTGTCGACAGGGAACACCGGGGAGCTGTTTTTT
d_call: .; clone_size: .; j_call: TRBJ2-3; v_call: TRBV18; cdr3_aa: CASSPIDGAGDTQYF; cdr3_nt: TGTGCCAGCTCCCCAATTGATGGGGCAGGGGATACGCAGTATTTT
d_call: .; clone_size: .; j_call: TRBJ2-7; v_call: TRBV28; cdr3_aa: CASTYPPSSGAVPYEQYF; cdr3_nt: TGTGCCAGCACTTATCCCCCTTCAAGCGGAGCGGTCCCCTACGAGCAGTACTTC
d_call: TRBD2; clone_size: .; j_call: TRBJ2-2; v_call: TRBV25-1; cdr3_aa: CASSEWGTSDGTGELFF; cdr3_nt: TGTGCCAGCAGTGAATGGGGGACTAGCGATGGCACCGGGGAGCTGTTTTTT
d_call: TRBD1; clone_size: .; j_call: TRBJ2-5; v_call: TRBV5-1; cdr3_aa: CASGTAQETQYF; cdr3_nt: TGCGCCAGCGGGACAGCACAAGAGACCCAGTACTTC
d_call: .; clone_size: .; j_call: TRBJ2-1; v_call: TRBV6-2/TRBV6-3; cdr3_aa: CASSYSSERTISYNEQFF; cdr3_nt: TGTGCCAGCAGTTACTCCAGCGAGCGGACGATCTCCTACAATGAGCAGTTCTTC
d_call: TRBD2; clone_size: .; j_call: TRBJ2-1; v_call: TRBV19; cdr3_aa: CASRTSGSQFF; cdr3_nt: TGTGCCAGCCGAACTAGCGGGAGCCAGTTCTTC
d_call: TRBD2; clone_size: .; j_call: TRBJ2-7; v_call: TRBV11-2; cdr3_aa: CASSLVGSGSSYEQYF; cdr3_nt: TGTGCCAGCAGCTTAGTTGGTAGCGGGAGCTCCTACGAGCAGTACTTC
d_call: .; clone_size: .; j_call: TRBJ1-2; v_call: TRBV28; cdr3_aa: CASGSGTGRYGYTF; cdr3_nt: TGTGCCTCCGGTTCGGGCACAGGTCGGTATGGCTACACCTTC
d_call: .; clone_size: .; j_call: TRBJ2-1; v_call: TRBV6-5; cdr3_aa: CASSYRRDLSYNEQFF; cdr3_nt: TGTGCCAGCAGTTACCGGAGGGACCTCTCCTACAATGAGCAGTTCTTC